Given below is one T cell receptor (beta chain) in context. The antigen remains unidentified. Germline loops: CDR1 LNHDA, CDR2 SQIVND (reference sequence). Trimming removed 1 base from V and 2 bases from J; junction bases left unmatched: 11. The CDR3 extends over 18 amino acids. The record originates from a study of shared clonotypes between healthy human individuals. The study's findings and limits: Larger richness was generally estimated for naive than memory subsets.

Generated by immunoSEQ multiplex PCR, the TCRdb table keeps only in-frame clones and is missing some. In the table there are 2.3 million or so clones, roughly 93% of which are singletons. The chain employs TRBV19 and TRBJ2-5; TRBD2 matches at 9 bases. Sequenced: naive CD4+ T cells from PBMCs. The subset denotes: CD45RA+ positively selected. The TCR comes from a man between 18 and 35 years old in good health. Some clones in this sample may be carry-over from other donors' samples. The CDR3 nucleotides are TGTGCCAGTAGTATAGGGGCCGGGACTAGCCTTAAACAAGAGACCCAGTACTTC. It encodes CASSIGAGTSLKQETQYF.